Reported below is one T cell receptor beta chain. V lost 8 bases, J lost 5 bases, and 23 bases lay in between. This CDR3 comprises 16 residues. CDR1 is MDHEN, CDR2 SYDVKM, per germline. This specimen comes from a study of blood T cell repertoires in COVID-19. Assay used: immunoSEQ multiplex PCR; TCRdb lists only in-frame clones, some missing. The data show about 170,000 clones, around four fifths seen once. The sequence was collected from a woman aged 45-60 years in a cohort exposed to, infected with or recovered from COVID-19 (not recorded which). The sequencing sample was made of PBMCs or T cells enriched from blood (not recorded which). This chain joins TRBV28 and TRBJ2-3; a possible D gene is TRBD1 (5 bases). The DNA of the CDR3 is TGTGCCAGCCCCCCCCCGGGCATATTTCAGGGAGATACGCAGTATTTT. Translation gives CASPPPGIFQGDTQYF.